The sequence of this T cell receptor beta chain was determined in a study of beta chain features in type 1 diabetes. This clone was seen only a few times. Blood was collected once per donor into heparin, averaging roughly 110 mL. The study reverse transcribed the entire isolated RNA, so it sequenced expressed TCRB transcripts. Repertoires were generated with immunoSEQ multiplex PCR, while TCRdb's copy carries only in-frame clones and drops some. The sample comprises about 620,000 clones, 15% to 19% of which are singletons, and about 0.097% rests with the top ten. Germline V gives CDR1 LGHNA, CDR2 YNFKEQ. The CDR3 consists of 16 residues. The J segment lost 1 base and the V segment lost 1 base, leaving 3 bases of the junction unmatched.

V is TRBV4-2 and J is TRBJ1-1, with 10 bases fitting TRBD1. Material for sequencing was naive CD4+ T cells from blood. This TCR came from a man younger than 30 in good health. CDR3 sequence (DNA): TGTGCCAGCAGCCAAGGACAGGGGGCTGGGAACACTGAAGCTTTCTTT. Amino acids: CASSQGQGAGNTEAFF.